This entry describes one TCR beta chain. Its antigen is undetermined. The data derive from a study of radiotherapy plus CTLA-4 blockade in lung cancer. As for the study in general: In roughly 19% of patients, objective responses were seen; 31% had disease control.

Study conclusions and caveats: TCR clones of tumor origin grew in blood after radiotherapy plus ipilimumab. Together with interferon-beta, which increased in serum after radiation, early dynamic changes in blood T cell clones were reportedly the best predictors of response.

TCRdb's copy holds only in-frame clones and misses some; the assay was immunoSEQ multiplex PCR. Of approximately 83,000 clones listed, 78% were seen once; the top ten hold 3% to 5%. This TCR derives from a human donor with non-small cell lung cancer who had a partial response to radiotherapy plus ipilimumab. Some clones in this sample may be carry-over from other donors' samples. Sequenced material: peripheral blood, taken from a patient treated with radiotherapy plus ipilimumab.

The DNA of the CDR3 is TGTGCCAGCAGTTCTACTAGTTCCCGGGTGGGTGAGCAGTTCTTC. The encoded protein is CASSSTSSRVGEQFF. The chain carries TRBV2 and TRBJ2-1; D possibly corresponds to TRBD2 (5 bases). The ends were cut back, 5 bases at V and 9 bases at J, with 20 bases in the middle. Germline assignment: CDR1 SNHLY and CDR2 FYNNEI. The CDR3 has 15 residues.